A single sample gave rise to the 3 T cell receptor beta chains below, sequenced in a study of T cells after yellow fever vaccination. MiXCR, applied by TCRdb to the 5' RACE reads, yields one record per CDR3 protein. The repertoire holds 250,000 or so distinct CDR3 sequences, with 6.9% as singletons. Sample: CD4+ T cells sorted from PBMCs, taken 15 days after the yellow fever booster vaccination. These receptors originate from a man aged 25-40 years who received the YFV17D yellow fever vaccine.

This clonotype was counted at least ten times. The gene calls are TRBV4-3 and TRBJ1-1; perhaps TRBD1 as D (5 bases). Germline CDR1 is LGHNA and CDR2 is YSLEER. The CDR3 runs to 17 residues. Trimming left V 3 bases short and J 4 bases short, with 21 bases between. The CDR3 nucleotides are TGCGCCAGCAGCCAGCCGCCGTGGGGGGAAGGGATCACTGAAGCTTTCTTT. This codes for CASSQPPWGEGITEAFF.

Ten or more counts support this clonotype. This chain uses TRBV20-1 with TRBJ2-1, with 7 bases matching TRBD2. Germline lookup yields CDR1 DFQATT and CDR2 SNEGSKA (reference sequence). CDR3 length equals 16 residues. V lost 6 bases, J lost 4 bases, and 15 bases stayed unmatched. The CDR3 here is CSALSQSGIAYNEQFF. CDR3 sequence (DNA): TGCAGTGCCCTAAGCCAAAGCGGGATCGCATACAATGAGCAGTTCTTC.

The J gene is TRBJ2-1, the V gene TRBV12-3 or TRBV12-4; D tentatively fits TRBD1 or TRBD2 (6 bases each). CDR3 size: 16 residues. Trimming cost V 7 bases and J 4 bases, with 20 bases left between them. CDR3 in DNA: TGTGCCAGCATCCCCCCGGGGGCACAAGCGTACAATGAGCAGTTCTTC. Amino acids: CASIPPGAQAYNEQFF.